These 21 T cell receptor beta chains were all obtained from the same sample, sequenced in a study of response to subunit inactivated influenza vaccine (dated by TCRdb to 2016 to 2018). Library preparation used RT-PCR. TCRdb records Illumina HiSeq 2500 as the sequencer. Using fastp trimming at Q25 and MiXCR clonotype assembly, TCRdb reanalyzed the public sequencing data and kept in-frame beta chains. Every distinct CDR3 protein forms one entry, paired with its most common genes and DNA. This sample is represented by 860,000 or so distinct CDR3 sequences; 21% of them were singletons. In total, the top ten clones hold 10% of the sample. The sample was PBMCs from blood, taken 5 days after vaccination. The receptors shown here come from a man between 50 and 59 years old who received an inactivated influenza vaccine. Donor details come from another sample of the same person, matched by shared clones.

CDR3 sequence: CASSGDSVVSYEQYF. CDR3 bases: TGTGCCAGCAGTGGGGACTCCGTCGTCTCCTACGAGCAGTACTTC. The chain carries TRBV6-1 and TRBJ2-7; D might be TRBD2 (6 bases). Trimming took 4 bases from V and 0 from J, leaving 13 bases between them. CDR1 and CDR2 (germline): MNHNS, SASEGT. The CDR3 contains 15 residues.

In this sample, this clonotype turned up once. The chain carries TRBV5-3 and TRBJ2-5, with D unresolved. TRBV5-3 is sorted into the ORF group, with uncertain function. Trimming removed 3 bases from V and 8 bases from J, with 2 bases in between. This CDR3 is built from 9 residues. The CDR3, as DNA: TGTGCCAGAAGCTCTACCCAGTACTTC. Amino acids: CARSSTQYF.

The CDR3 spells CASSFQGPGFYEQFF. In DNA, the CDR3 is TGTGCCAGCAGTTTTCAAGGACCTGGGTTTTATGAGCAGTTCTTC. The rearrangement joins TRBV27 to TRBJ2-1; D is uncertain. The CDR3 consists of 15 residues. V lost 3 bases, J lost 8 bases, and 17 bases lay in between. Germline V gene data show CDR1 as MNHEY and CDR2 as SMNVEV (reference sequence).

The gene calls are TRBV3-1 and TRBJ2-6; D may be TRBD1 (5 bases). V lost 3 bases and J lost 1, with 7 bases in between. CDR3 length: 15 amino acids. Germline V gene lookup returns CDR1 LGHDT and CDR2 YNNKEL (reference sequence). CDR3: CASSHRQSGANVLTF. The CDR3 nucleotides are TGTGCCAGCAGCCACCGACAGTCTGGGGCCAACGTCCTGACTTTC.

The V and J genes are TRBV28 and TRBJ2-1; no clear D gene. This CDR3 has 13 amino acids. Germline V gene sequence: CDR1 MDHEN, CDR2 SYDVKM. V shed 8 bases and J shed 8 bases, with 16 bases lying between them. The CDR3 is CASLPGISDEQFF. The CDR3 nucleotides read TGTGCCAGCCTCCCTGGGATTTCCGATGAGCAGTTCTTC.

The gene calls are TRBV7-2 and TRBJ2-3; TRBD1 aligns across 7 bases. The junction had 14 bases not matched to a gene; V was cut back by 8 bases and J by 3 bases. Germline values: CDR1 SGHTA, CDR2 FQGNSA. This CDR3 spans 16 amino acids. The CDR3, as DNA: TGTGCCAGCGGCAGAAGACAGGGACGGGGAACAGATACGCAGTATTTT. Translating it yields CASGRRQGRGTDTQYF.

The chain has TRBV7-9 and TRBJ2-3; 10 nucleotides line up with TRBD2. Trimming cost V 0 bases and J 4 bases; bases outside gene matches: 7. This CDR3 region has 17 residues. Germline CDR1 is SEHNR and CDR2 is FQNEAQ (reference sequence). The CDR3 region is CASSLARASGSSDTQYF. The CDR3 DNA is TGTGCCAGCAGCTTAGCCCGAGCTAGCGGGAGTTCAGATACGCAGTATTTT. Full variable domain (missing parts from reference TRBV7-9 and TRBJ2-3): DTGVSQNPRHKITKRGQNVTFRCDPISEHNRLYWYRQTLGQGPEFLTYFQNEAQLEKSRLLSDRFSAERPKGSFSTLEIQRTEQGDSAMYLCASSLARASGSSDTQYFGPGTRLTVL.

This clonotype turned up a few times. This sequence joins TRBV11-2 and TRBJ1-6; D possibly corresponds to TRBD1 (5 bases). CDR3 length: 14 residues. The V end was cut by 1 base, the J end by 10 bases, with 11 bases between. Looked up from germline, CDR1 is SGHAT and CDR2 is FQNNGV. The CDR3 region has the DNA TGTGCCAGCAGCTTAGGCGATGGGGGGTCACCCCTCCACTTT. This sequence encodes CASSLGDGGSPLHF.

The chain uses TRBV4-3 and TRBJ2-7; TRBD1 matches 7 bases. Germline V lookup: CDR1 LGHNA, CDR2 YSLEER. The CDR3 has 16 residues. J lost 3 bases, V lost 4 bases, and 12 bases had no gene match. This CDR3 reads CASSRDQTGRVYEQYF. The CDR3 DNA follows: TGCGCCAGCAGCCGGGACCAGACAGGGCGAGTCTACGAGCAGTACTTC.

This clonotype was picked up many times. CDR3 residues: CASSKGRDYEQYF. CDR3 DNA: TGCGCCAGCAGCAAGGGGAGAGACTACGAGCAGTACTTC. This chain connects TRBV4-3 to TRBJ2-7; D is perhaps TRBD1 or TRBD2 (5 bases each). V dropped 5 bases and J dropped 3 bases, with 11 bases sitting between them. Germline V lookup: CDR1 LGHNA, CDR2 YSLEER. The CDR3 totals 13 residues.

This clonotype was seen more than once but under ten times. J is TRBJ2-1 and V is TRBV7-2; 8 bases agree with TRBD2. In germline, CDR1 is SGHTA, CDR2 FQGNSA. This CDR3 contains 16 residues. Trimming at V came to 3 bases and at J to 4 bases, leaving 8 bases not matched to a gene. The CDR3 region is CASSLIPGLGYNEQFF. Here the CDR3 DNA reads TGTGCCAGCAGCTTGATACCGGGACTAGGGTACAATGAGCAGTTCTTC. The variable domain in full, with the rest retrieved from reference TRBV7-2 and TRBJ2-1, is GAGVSQSPSNKVTEKGKDVELRCDPISGHTALYWYRQSLGQGLEFLIYFQGNSAPDKSGLPSDRFSAERTGGSVSTLTIQRTQQEDSAVYLCASSLIPGLGYNEQFFGPGTRLTVL.

The rearrangement uses TRBV20-1 and TRBJ2-1; 9 bases map to TRBD2. The V segment lost 6 bases and the J segment 7 bases; nucleotides outside the gene matches: 10. This CDR3 contains 14 residues. Germline V lookup: CDR1 DFQATT, CDR2 SNEGSKA (reference sequence). CDR3 residues: CSAQTSGYRNEQFF. The CDR3, as DNA: TGCAGTGCGCAGACTAGCGGCTACCGAAATGAGCAGTTCTTC.

The chain recombines TRBV12-3 or TRBV12-4 with TRBJ2-7; the D call may be TRBD1 or TRBD2 (5 bases each). The CDR3 extends over 13 amino acids. V was pared by 3 bases and J by 6 bases, with 12 bases between. CDR3 protein: CASSLWGSGEQYF. CDR3 coding DNA: TGTGCCAGCAGTTTGTGGGGCAGCGGCGAGCAGTACTTC.

In its sample, this clonotype was seen a few times. The chain combines TRBV9 with TRBJ2-3; weak D call: TRBD1 (6 bases). The CDR3 runs 14 residues. Germline V gene lookup returns CDR1 SGDLS and CDR2 YYNGEE. The V end was cut by 4 bases, the J end by 4 bases, with 13 bases between. The CDR3 loop reads CASSPQGWSDTQYF. The CDR3 coding sequence is TGTGCCAGCAGCCCGCAGGGGTGGTCAGATACGCAGTATTTT.

The CDR3 nucleotides are TGTGCCAGCAGTTACTCCCGGGGGGCCAAGGAGCAGTTCTTC. Protein sequence: CASSYSRGAKEQFF. The chain employs TRBV6-5 and TRBJ2-1; TRBD2 is a possible D gene (7 bases). CDR1 is MNHEY and CDR2 is SVGAGI in the germline V gene. The V end lost 0 bases, the J end lost 10 bases, and 13 bases lay between the germline ends. The CDR3 is 14 amino acids.

About this clonotype: The DNA is left out, because the CDR3 cannot be placed on it with certainty; the CDR3 is given as TCRdb lists it. The chain employs TRBV5-5 and TRBJ2-7; the DNA was not compared with TRBD2, the D call given in the table. Ends included, the CDR3 has 15 residues. The germline V gene has CDR1 SGHKS and CDR2 YYEKEE (reference sequence). This CDR3 is CASILGGGPSYEQYF.

This clonotype has ten or more counts. V gene TRBV5-6 combines with J gene TRBJ1-1; 8 nucleotides line up with TRBD1. The length of the CDR3 is 16 residues. Losses at the gene ends were 0 bases for V and 5 bases for J; bases not matched to a gene: 9. Germline V gene data show CDR1 as SGHDT and CDR2 as YYEEEE. The CDR3 sequence is CASSLAGRGQGTEAFF. As DNA, the CDR3 is TGTGCCAGCAGCTTGGCCGGCAGGGGGCAAGGGACTGAAGCTTTCTTT. Together with reference TRBV5-6 and TRBJ1-1, the CDR3 gives the full variable domain: DAGVTQSPTHLIKTRGQQVTLRCSPKSGHDTVSWYQQALGQGPQFIFQYYEEEERQRGNFPDRFSGHQFPNYSSELNVNALLLGDSALYLCASSLAGRGQGTEAFFGQGTRLTVV.

This clonotype has a handful of counts. The V call is TRBV6-1, the J call TRBJ2-7; TRBD2 is a possible D gene (7 bases). The CDR3 runs 14 residues. Per germline, CDR1 MNHNS and CDR2 SASEGT. Trimming took 6 bases from V and 0 from J, leaving 12 bases between them. CDR3 sequence: CASSKRDTSYEQYF. CDR3 DNA: TGTGCCAGCAGCAAGCGGGACACCTCCTACGAGCAGTACTTC.

The chain carries TRBV4-2 and TRBJ2-1; 9 bases are a match to TRBD1. V dropped 1 base and J dropped 14; count of bases not matched to a gene: 3. The CDR3 sequence is 12 residues long. Per the germline V gene, CDR1 is LGHNA and CDR2 is YNFKEQ. CDR3 sequence (DNA): TGTGCCAGCAGCCAAGGACAGGGGGAGAAGTTCTTC. Translated, it gives CASSQGQGEKFF.

The chain joins TRBV11-2 to TRBJ2-7, with a possible D match to TRBD1 (5 bases). CDR1 is SGHAT, CDR2 FQNNGV, per germline. Between the trimmed V and J ends, which lost 7 bases and 6 bases, there was a span of 16 bases. This CDR3 has 13 residues. Here the CDR3 reads CASKKGWGLEQYF. The CDR3 DNA follows: TGTGCCAGCAAGAAGGGGTGGGGTCTCGAGCAGTACTTC.

The chain has TRBV28 and TRBJ2-5; 13 bases agree with TRBD2. With V trimmed by 6 bases and J by 1 base, 11 bases remained unmatched. Germline loops: CDR1 MDHEN, CDR2 SYDVKM. The CDR3 sequence is 18 residues long. CDR3 residues: CASSSPLGLAGAQETQYF. The CDR3 bases are TGTGCCAGCAGCTCTCCCCTTGGACTAGCGGGGGCCCAAGAGACCCAGTACTTC.